This passage covers 17 T cell receptor beta chains from one sample sequenced in a study of CD8 T cells in Susac syndrome. The RNA input was about 0.5 to 1 ug, and it was reverse transcribed with random hexamers. TCRdb recomputed calls from the immunoSEQ multiplex PCR reads with MiXCR, one row per CDR3 protein. This table holds 200,000 to 250,000 distinct CDR3 sequences, nearly 97% found once. Input material: CD4+ T cells from PBMCs. The receptors originated from a human donor with multiple sclerosis.

This sequence joins TRBV20-1 and TRBJ2-3; possibly TRBD2 for D (7 bases). This CDR3 is built from 14 residues. The V and J ends lost 4 bases and 6 bases respectively, with 17 bases between them. Germline values: CDR1 DFQATT, CDR2 SNEGSKA (reference sequence). The DNA of the CDR3 is TGCAGTGCTACGTCAGGGGAGGGCAGGGATACGCAGTATTTT. Translating it yields CSATSGEGRDTQYF.

The J gene is TRBJ2-5, the V gene TRBV28; weak D call: TRBD2 (6 bases). The germline V and J ends were trimmed by 1 base and 7 bases, with 25 bases remaining between them. This CDR3 is 18 amino acids long. CDR1 and CDR2 (germline): MDHEN, SYDVKM. The CDR3 region is CASSLLTRLDRSPGTQYF. Written as DNA, the CDR3 is TGTGCCAGCAGTTTATTGACAAGACTAGACCGATCCCCGGGGACCCAGTACTTC.

The chain links TRBV27 to TRBJ1-5; 8 bases are a match to TRBD1. This CDR3 has 16 amino acids. Germline loops: CDR1 MNHEY, CDR2 SMNVEV (reference sequence). The V and J ends lost 6 bases and 0 bases, in that order; junction bases with no gene match: 7. CDR3 bases: TGTGCCAGCAGAGAACCAGGGGGCCCTAGCAATCAGCCCCAGCATTTT. This sequence encodes CASREPGGPSNQPQHF.

This chain joins TRBV12-3 or TRBV12-4 and TRBJ1-2; D gene unclear. CDR3 length: 15 amino acids. V was pared by 4 bases and J by 5 bases, with 17 bases between. The CDR3 DNA is TGTGCCAGCAGTTATCGGTCTCTGGCACCTTATGGCTACACCTTC. Translating it yields CASSYRSLAPYGYTF.

The chain joins TRBV29-1 to TRBJ2-2; TRBD1 aligns across 12 bases. V dropped 4 bases and J dropped 6; count of bases not matched to a gene: 3. The germline V gene encodes CDR1 SQVTM and CDR2 ANQGSEA. CDR3 length: 14 amino acids. CDR3: CSVGRDRGPGELFF. CDR3 in DNA: TGCAGCGTTGGGCGGGACAGGGGGCCCGGGGAGCTGTTTTTT.

CDR3 sequence reads: CASSLRPRRGVSYNEQFF. In DNA, the CDR3 is TGTGCCAGCAGCTTACGGCCGAGAAGGGGAGTGTCCTACAATGAGCAGTTCTTC. V usage is TRBV7-3 and J usage is TRBJ2-1, with D perhaps given as TRBD1 or TRBD2 (5 bases each). Trimming took 2 bases from V and 1 from J, leaving 18 bases between them. The CDR3 is made up of 18 amino acids. Germline lookup yields CDR1 SGHTA and CDR2 FQGTGA. Based on the CDR3 plus reference TRBV7-3 and TRBJ2-1, the full variable domain is GAGVSQTPSNKVTEKGKYVELRCDPISGHTALYWYRQSLGQGPEFLIYFQGTGAADDSGLPNDRFFAVRPEGSVSTLKIQRTERGDSAVYLCASSLRPRRGVSYNEQFFGPGTRLTVL.

The chain carries TRBV11-2 and TRBJ2-2; no definite D call. Trimming left V 2 bases short and J 1 base short, with 2 bases between. This CDR3 region has 13 residues. Germline V gene data show CDR1 as SGHAT and CDR2 as FQNNGV. This chain's CDR3 is CASSLQNTGELFF. CDR3 in DNA: TGTGCCAGCAGCTTACAGAACACCGGGGAGCTGTTTTTT.

Comments on this clonotype: A junction boundary mismatches the germline segment, possibly from a read error. The chain employs TRBV12-3 or TRBV12-4 and TRBJ2-1, with D unclear. There are 13 residues in the CDR3. CDR3 loop: CASGFLQNSEQFF. The CDR3 bases are TGTGCCAGCGGTTTCCTACAGAACAGCGAGCAGTTCTTC.

This chain links TRBV20-1 with TRBJ1-5; no clear D. The V end lost 3 bases, the J end lost 10 bases, and 22 bases lay between the germline ends. Germline lookup yields CDR1 DFQATT and CDR2 SNEGSKA (reference sequence). There are 15 residues in the CDR3. CDR3 protein: CSARSGEDPLFPQHF. The DNA for the CDR3 is TGCAGTGCTAGGTCTGGAGAGGACCCTCTTTTCCCCCAGCATTTT.

The rearrangement links TRBV28 to TRBJ2-1; 10 nucleotides line up with TRBD1. Trimming at V came to 5 bases and at J to 4 bases, leaving 11 bases not matched to a gene. Per germline, CDR1 MDHEN and CDR2 SYDVKM. This CDR3 region has 17 residues. The CDR3 sequence: CASSPGPGQGDYNEQFF. The CDR3 DNA reads as TGTGCCAGCAGTCCGGGCCCAGGACAGGGGGATTACAATGAGCAGTTCTTC.

This chain links TRBV15 with TRBJ2-6; a weak D match, TRBD1 (6 bases). Germline loops: CDR1 LNHNV, CDR2 YYDKDF (reference sequence). This CDR3 contains 18 residues. The V and J ends lost 0 bases and 0 bases respectively, with 12 bases between them. CDR3 nucleotides: TGTGCCACCAGCAGAGATTTGGGCAGGGGCTCTGGGGCCAACGTCCTGACTTTC. Its translation: CATSRDLGRGSGANVLTF.

V and J are TRBV21-1 and TRBJ1-4; whether TRBD1, the table's D call, matches the DNA was not checked. TRBV21-1 counts as a pseudogene. CDR3 length equals 16 residues. This chain's CDR3 is CASSNELDSRNEKLFF. CDR3 DNA: TGTGCCAGCAGCAACGAACTCGACAGCCGTAATGAAAAACTGTTTTTT.

V is TRBV29-1 and J is TRBJ2-7, with a weak D call TRBD2 (7 bases). The CDR3 runs to 14 residues. Trimming cost V 3 bases and J 0 bases, with 12 bases left between them. Germline V lookup: CDR1 SQVTM, CDR2 ANQGSEA. CDR3: CSVDRGGPSYEQYF. The CDR3 DNA is TGCAGCGTTGATCGCGGGGGCCCCTCCTACGAGCAGTACTTC.

The rearrangement links TRBV29-1 to TRBJ2-1; perhaps D is TRBD1 or TRBD2 (5 bases each). V was clipped by 7 bases and J by 6 bases, with 22 bases between them. Germline V gene lookup returns CDR1 SQVTM and CDR2 ANQGSEA. The CDR3 is 15 residues long. CDR3 sequence reads: CSAATGTSAVNEQFF. In DNA form, the CDR3 reads TGCAGCGCTGCCACCGGGACCTCAGCCGTCAATGAGCAGTTCTTC.

The chain recombines TRBV7-8 with TRBJ2-7; TRBD1 matches 7 bases. This CDR3 has 16 residues. CDR1 SGHVS and CDR2 FQNEAQ come from the germline V gene. Trimming at V came to 2 bases and at J to 0 bases, leaving 7 bases not matched to a gene. CDR3 sequence (DNA): TGTGCCAGCAGCTTAATCGACAGGGACCTCTCCTACGAGCAGTACTTC. The encoded protein is CASSLIDRDLSYEQYF.

This clonotype was observed a few times. The V call is TRBV2, the J call TRBJ2-7; no firm D call. The CDR3 is 10 residues long. CDR1 is SNHLY, CDR2 FYNNEI, per germline. The V end lost 4 bases, the J end lost 3 bases, and 1 base lay between the germline ends. CDR3: CASSVYEQYF. CDR3 sequence (DNA): TGTGCCAGCAGTGTCTACGAGCAGTACTTC.

The rearrangement links TRBV12-3 or TRBV12-4 to TRBJ2-1, with D possibly being TRBD2 (7 bases). With 2 bases removed from V and 5 bases from J, the gap between germline ends came to 16 bases. This CDR3 has 16 amino acids. CDR3 sequence reads: CASSLRGAFPHNEQFF. The DNA for the CDR3 is TGTGCCAGCAGTTTACGGGGGGCGTTCCCTCACAATGAGCAGTTCTTC.